This TCR beta chain appears in the sequencing data of a study of T cells in Graves' hyperthyroidism and ophthalmopathy. Study-wide findings and caveats: Most thyroid-expanded clonotypes above 0.001 were also found in blood. Ophthalmopathy, as predicted by the model, came a median roughly 6.3 months after the prediction.

Regions amplified from RNA transcripts were the TCR beta CDR3 regions. HTBI primers were used for first-round RT-PCR of the TCR CDR3. TCRdb passed the multiplex PCR reads through MiXCR, listing each CDR3 protein once. The repertoire holds hundreds of thousands of distinct CDR3 sequences, 14% seen once, with approximately 12% in the top ten. Details on this clonotype: Its target is not known.

Germline CDR1 and CDR2: LGHDT and YNNKEL (reference sequence). Trimming took 1 base from V and 6 from J, leaving 10 bases between them. This CDR3 has 14 amino acids. The chain has TRBV3-1 and TRBJ1-5, with a weak D call TRBD1 (5 bases). The sequencing sample was made of blood. This TCR was recovered from a woman aged 45-65 years with Graves' ophthalmopathy. The chain's CDR3 is CASSQAGPLQPQHF. CDR3 nucleotides: TGTGCCAGCAGCCAAGCGGGACCCCTTCAGCCCCAGCATTTT.